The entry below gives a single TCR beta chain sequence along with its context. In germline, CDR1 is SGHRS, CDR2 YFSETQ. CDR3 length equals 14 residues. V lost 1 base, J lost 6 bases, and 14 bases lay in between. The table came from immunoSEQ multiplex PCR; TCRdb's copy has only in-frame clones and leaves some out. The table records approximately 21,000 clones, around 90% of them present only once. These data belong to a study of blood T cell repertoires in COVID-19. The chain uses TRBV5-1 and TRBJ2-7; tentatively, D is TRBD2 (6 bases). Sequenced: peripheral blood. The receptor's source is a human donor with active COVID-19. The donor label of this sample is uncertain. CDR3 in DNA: TGCGCCAGCAGCTTGTCGGCGGGAATAGGCGAGCAGTACTTC. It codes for CASSLSAGIGEQYF.